The next 30 T cell receptor beta chains were all read from a single sample in a study of cytomegalovirus exposure and HLA in healthy donors. The PCR contained 60 Vbeta and 13 Jbeta primers. Only in-frame clones appear in the TCRdb table, and some are missing; sequencing was by immunoSEQ multiplex PCR. The sample includes 95,000 to 150,000 clones, less than 85% of them seen just once. Sequencing was performed on PBMCs. The receptors were gathered from a woman aged 40 to 50 in good health and CMV-seronegative.

Worth noting for this clone: Other DNA variants within this sample encode the same CDR3. This chain uses TRBV11-2 with TRBJ2-3; D unclear. The CDR3 sequence is 11 residues long. Germline V gene lookup returns CDR1 SGHAT and CDR2 FQNNGV. The germline V and J ends were trimmed by 5 bases and 5 bases, with 5 bases remaining between them. The CDR3 sequence: CASSPGDTQYF. The CDR3 DNA reads TGTGCCAGCAGCCCGGGAGATACGCAGTATTTT.

A single count supports this clone. The same CDR3 is also encoded by other DNA sequences in this sample. DNA of the CDR3: TGTGCCAGTAGTATTGGACAGGGGGCCACCGGGGAGCTGTTTTTT. Protein sequence: CASSIGQGATGELFF. This chain connects TRBV19 to TRBJ2-2; TRBD1 aligns across 11 bases. This CDR3 is built from 15 residues. CDR1 is LNHDA, CDR2 SQIVND, per germline (reference sequence). V was clipped by 3 bases and J by 4 bases; unmatched bases: 1.

The chain has TRBV7-2 and TRBJ2-7; weak D call: TRBD2 (5 bases). The CDR3 extends over 12 amino acids. The germline V gene has CDR1 SGHTA and CDR2 FQGNSA. Between the trimmed V and J ends, which lost 5 bases and 6 bases, there was a span of 11 bases. In nucleotides, the CDR3 is TGTGCCAGCAGCGGCCGAAGCGGCGAGCAGTACTTC. Encoded protein: CASSGRSGEQYF. Drawing the rest from reference TRBV7-2 and TRBJ2-7, the complete variable domain is GAGVSQSPSNKVTEKGKDVELRCDPISGHTALYWYRQSLGQGLEFLIYFQGNSAPDKSGLPSDRFSAERTGGSVSTLTIQRTQQEDSAVYLCASSGRSGEQYFGPGTRLTVT.

This clone was counted only a few times. The chain recombines TRBV4-3 with TRBJ2-1; 10 bases map to TRBD1. Per germline, CDR1 LGHNA and CDR2 YSLEER. The V gene end was trimmed by 1 base and the J gene end by 8 bases; junction bases not matched to a gene: 8. CDR3 length: 16 amino acids. The CDR3 is CASSQAGQGIGHEQFF. Here the CDR3 DNA reads TGCGCCAGCAGCCAAGCGGGACAGGGGATCGGCCATGAGCAGTTCTTC.

The genes are TRBV6-4 and TRBJ2-1, with D possibly being TRBD2 (5 bases). V was trimmed by 0 bases and J by 13 bases, leaving 13 bases between them. The CDR3 is 13 residues long. The germline CDR1 and CDR2 sequences are MRHNA and SNTAGT. The DNA for the CDR3 is TGTGCCAGCAGTGACTCGGCGGAGGAAGTTCAGTTCTTC. This translates into CASSDSAEEVQFF.

This chain connects TRBV19 to TRBJ1-1; D is unclear. The CDR3 contains 12 residues. Germline CDR1 is LNHDA and CDR2 is SQIVND (reference sequence). The ends were cut back, 0 bases at V and 11 bases at J, with 10 bases in the middle. Here the CDR3 DNA reads TGTGCCAGTAGTATAGACCGGGGTCCTGCTTTCTTT. This gives the protein CASSIDRGPAFF.

The V call is TRBV27, the J call TRBJ2-5; 10 bases fit TRBD1. The last part of the DNA fits TRBJ2-7 better; the J call may be wrong. This CDR3 has 15 amino acids. Germline CDR1 and CDR2: MNHEY and SMNVEV (reference sequence). The CDR3 nucleotides are TGTGCCAGCAGTCACCGGGACAGGGGCTTCTACGAGCAGTACTTC. It encodes CASSHRDRGFYEQYF.

V is TRBV6-1 and J is TRBJ2-3, with D unclear. The CDR3 contains 15 residues. Germline V gene data show CDR1 as MNHNS and CDR2 as SASEGT. Trimming stripped 4 bases from V and 0 bases from J, with 11 bases between. The CDR3 DNA is TGTGCCAGCAGTGTGACACCTACTAGCACAGATACGCAGTATTTT. Amino acid sequence: CASSVTPTSTDTQYF.

This clone was counted between two and nine times. This chain uses TRBV10-3 with TRBJ1-4; weak D call: TRBD1 (6 bases). Germline V lookup: CDR1 ENHRY, CDR2 SYGVKD. With 6 bases removed from V and 1 base from J, the gap between germline ends came to 12 bases. CDR3 length: 15 amino acids. The CDR3 region is CAISWTEGTNEKLFF. CDR3 coding DNA: TGTGCCATCAGCTGGACAGAGGGAACTAATGAAAAACTGTTTTTT.

The V gene is TRBV10-3, the J gene TRBJ1-6; D uncertain. In germline, CDR1 is ENHRY, CDR2 SYGVKD. The CDR3 length is 15 residues. V dropped 6 bases and J dropped 7 bases, with 16 bases sitting between them. CDR3 nucleotide sequence: TGTGCCATCAGGGGTGACGGAGGCGGCAATTCACCCCTCCACTTT. The encoded protein is CAIRGDGGGNSPLHF.

V and J are TRBV19 and TRBJ2-3, with 8 bases matching TRBD1. With V trimmed by 5 bases and J by 2 bases, 3 bases remained unmatched. The CDR3 contains 14 residues. Germline CDR1 reads LNHDA; CDR2 reads SQIVND (reference sequence). Written as DNA, the CDR3 is TGTGCCAGTAGTGACAGGGGACACACAGATACGCAGTATTTT. It is translated as CASSDRGHTDTQYF.

As regards this clone: In the same sample, other DNA sequences code for this CDR3. The chain uses TRBV6-5 and TRBJ2-3; D is possibly TRBD2 (5 bases). Germline V gives CDR1 MNHEY, CDR2 SVGAGI. Trimming stripped 3 bases from V and 4 bases from J, with 8 bases between. The CDR3 runs to 13 residues. CDR3 residues: CASSYSEPDTQYF. The CDR3, as DNA: TGTGCCAGCAGTTATAGCGAGCCAGATACGCAGTATTTT.

In this sample, this clone turned up a few times. The chain employs TRBV13 and TRBJ2-1; perhaps TRBD2 as D (6 bases). V shed 4 bases and J shed 3 bases, with 13 bases lying between them. CDR3 size: 15 residues. Germline-derived CDR1 and CDR2 are PRHDT and FYEKMQ (reference sequence). The CDR3 DNA is TGTGCCAGCAGCTCCCCGGCGGACTACTACAATGAGCAGTTCTTC. Protein sequence: CASSSPADYYNEQFF.

This clone was detected only a few times. The V and J genes are TRBV7-9 and TRBJ1-1; a possible D gene is TRBD1 (6 bases). Trimming left V 7 bases short and J 4 bases short, with 19 bases between. The CDR3 is made up of 15 amino acids. Germline values: CDR1 SEHNR, CDR2 FQNEAQ (reference sequence). The CDR3 coding sequence is TGTGCCAGCAACCGATGGGGGGGCGTTGGCACTGAAGCTTTCTTT. The encoded protein is CASNRWGGVGTEAFF.

V is TRBV7-9 and J is TRBJ1-6, with 7 bases identical to TRBD1. V was clipped by 5 bases and J by 10 bases; unmatched bases: 17. Germline loops: CDR1 SEHNR, CDR2 FQNEAQ (reference sequence). The length of the CDR3 is 17 residues. The chain's CDR3 is CASSRKSRDRERSPLHF. Here the CDR3 DNA reads TGTGCCAGCAGCCGTAAGAGCCGTGACAGGGAACGATCACCCCTCCACTTT.

This chain connects TRBV28 to TRBJ2-5; D is possibly TRBD2 (6 bases). This CDR3 is 14 amino acids long. V was cut by 3 bases and J by 1 base, with 9 bases left in between. In germline, CDR1 is MDHEN, CDR2 SYDVKM. The CDR3 region is CASSLGTSQETQYF. DNA of the CDR3: TGTGCCAGCAGTTTGGGGACTTCCCAAGAGACCCAGTACTTC.

V gene TRBV6-4 combines with J gene TRBJ2-5, with D tentatively TRBD2 (6 bases). V lost 8 bases and J lost 2, with 12 bases in between. CDR3 length: 13 residues. CDR1 and CDR2 (germline): MRHNA, SNTAGT. Here the CDR3 reads CASARDEQETQYF. The CDR3 DNA sequence: TGTGCCAGCGCGCGGGACGAACAAGAGACCCAGTACTTC.

This chain joins TRBV4-2 and TRBJ1-4; TRBD1 might be the D (6 bases). Germline CDR1 LGHNA, CDR2 YNFKEQ. The CDR3 contains 15 residues. V was clipped by 4 bases and J by 1 base, with 10 bases between them. The chain's CDR3 is CASSPRGGTNEKLFF. Written as DNA, the CDR3 is TGTGCCAGCAGCCCAAGAGGGGGAACTAATGAAAAACTGTTTTTT.

The chain recombines TRBV6-5 with TRBJ2-3, with 9 positions matching TRBD1. V lost 6 bases, J lost 6 bases, and 7 bases stayed unmatched. Germline assignment: CDR1 MNHEY and CDR2 SVGAGI. The CDR3 runs 14 residues. This CDR3 is CASSWDRARDTQYF. The CDR3, as DNA: TGTGCCAGCAGCTGGGACAGGGCCCGGGATACGCAGTATTTT.

The table lists this clone with a count of one. The rearrangement uses TRBV7-3 and TRBJ2-3, with TRBD1 matching over 7 bases. The CDR3 extends over 17 amino acids. Unmatched junction bases numbered 11, after V lost 4 bases and J lost 1 base. Germline V gene data show CDR1 as SGHTA and CDR2 as FQGTGA. The CDR3 coding sequence is TGTGCCAGCAGCTCCAGAGGCAGGGGGATCGGCACAGATACGCAGTATTTT. Encoded protein: CASSSRGRGIGTDTQYF.

The rearrangement links TRBV5-1 to TRBJ2-3, with 8 bases that match TRBD1. CDR3 length: 12 residues. CDR1 is SGHRS and CDR2 is YFSETQ in the germline V gene. V was clipped by 5 bases and J by 6 bases; unmatched bases: 2. The CDR3 loop reads CASSPGGDTQYF. As DNA, the CDR3 is TGCGCCAGCAGTCCAGGGGGCGATACGCAGTATTTT.

V and J are TRBV27 and TRBJ1-3; 7 nucleotides line up with TRBD1. V was pared by 3 bases and J by 4 bases, with 3 bases of the junction left unmatched. The CDR3 totals 14 residues. Germline-derived CDR1 and CDR2 are MNHEY and SMNVEV (reference sequence). Written as DNA, the CDR3 is TGTGCCAGCAGTTTTTCGGGACAGGGAAACACCATATATTTT. Translation gives CASSFSGQGNTIYF.

J is TRBJ1-5 and V is TRBV7-9; D remains unclear. Germline V lookup: CDR1 SEHNR, CDR2 FQNEAQ (reference sequence). The CDR3 is 16 amino acids. The V and J ends lost 5 bases and 5 bases respectively, with 19 bases between them. DNA for the CDR3: TGTGCCAGCAGCCCGGGAACGGGAGTTCGGGATCAGCCCCAGCATTTT. Amino acids: CASSPGTGVRDQPQHF.

This clone showed up just once. V is TRBV9 and J is TRBJ2-1, with TRBD2 identical over 8 bases. Germline V gene data show CDR1 as SGDLS and CDR2 as YYNGEE. V lost 2 bases and J lost 4; bases outside the gene matches: 5. The CDR3 has 15 amino acids. CDR3 protein: CASSVSGEGYNEQFF. CDR3 in DNA: TGTGCCAGCAGCGTTAGCGGGGAAGGGTACAATGAGCAGTTCTTC.

This rearrangement joins TRBV18 to TRBJ2-3; no reliable D call. Germline lookup yields CDR1 KGHSH and CDR2 LQKENI. V lost 1 base, J lost 4 bases, and 3 bases lay in between. This CDR3 is built from 12 residues. The CDR3 DNA is TGTGCCAGCTCACCACGGCCAGATACGCAGTATTTT. Translated, it gives CASSPRPDTQYF.

Turning to this clone: Possible read error: a much larger clone is one base away. The same CDR3 can be traced to other DNA sequences in this sample. The CDR3 DNA follows: TGTGCCAGCACCTTATTTTGGGGCGGCGTCTCCTACGAGCAGTACTTC. Translating it yields CASTLFWGGVSYEQYF. The V call is TRBV5-6, the J call TRBJ2-7, with D possibly matching TRBD1 (5 bases). The CDR3 sequence is 16 residues long. The germline V and J ends were trimmed by 6 bases and 0 bases, with 19 bases remaining between them. Germline V gene lookup returns CDR1 SGHDT and CDR2 YYEEEE.

The sample holds a few counts of this clone. The chain employs TRBV7-2 and TRBJ2-3; 7 bases fit TRBD1. The length of the CDR3 is 15 residues. V lost 5 bases, J lost 1 base, and 6 bases stayed unmatched. CDR1 is SGHTA, CDR2 FQGNSA, per germline. The CDR3 spells CASSPRTGRTDTQYF. As DNA, the CDR3 is TGTGCCAGCAGCCCACGGACAGGACGCACAGATACGCAGTATTTT.

The chain couples TRBV9 to TRBJ1-1, with D unclear. Germline lookup yields CDR1 SGDLS and CDR2 YYNGEE. Trimming pared 4 bases from V and 0 bases from J, leaving 7 bases between. The CDR3 extends over 13 amino acids. This chain's CDR3 is CASSFYMNTEAFF. In nucleotides, the CDR3 is TGTGCCAGCAGCTTCTATATGAACACTGAAGCTTTCTTT.

V gene TRBV18 combines with J gene TRBJ2-1; TRBD1 is a possible D gene (5 bases). The CDR3 runs 15 residues. V lost 0 bases to trimming and J lost 5 bases, with 11 bases between them. CDR1 and CDR2 from the germline V gene are KGHSH and LQKENI. CDR3 nucleotides: TGTGCCAGCTCACCACCGATGGGGCCAAACAATGAGCAGTTCTTC. It specifies CASSPPMGPNNEQFF.

This clone was counted once. The chain links TRBV2 to TRBJ1-4; D gene ambiguous. CDR1 and CDR2 (germline): SNHLY, FYNNEI. Trimming pared 4 bases from V and 5 bases from J, leaving 11 bases between. This CDR3 is built from 14 residues. The CDR3 DNA reads TGTGCCAGCAGTGCTCTGGGAGTAAATGAAAAACTGTTTTTT. Translation gives CASSALGVNEKLFF.